A selection of T cell receptor beta chains follows, all from one sample in a study of T cells in Graves' hyperthyroidism and ophthalmopathy. Via MiXCR, TCRdb re-called the multiplex PCR reads, giving one row per CDR3 protein. The sample records 600,000 to 650,000 distinct CDR3 sequences, 16% being singletons. Sequences were obtained from blood. These receptors were taken from a woman younger than 45 with Graves' hyperthyroidism. CDR3s include the opening cysteine and the closing phenylalanine or tryptophan. The D gene is left open where the match is weak. Some rows have no size entry. The others give once, few or many, or a class for an expanded clone.

>NA|many|TRBJ2-5|TRBV28
CASSLWAGTTQYF
TGTGCCAGCAGTTTATGGGCAGGGACGACCCAGTACTTC
>TRBD1|few|TRBJ2-6|TRBV2
CASSGQGSLSGANVLTF
TGTGCCAGCAGTGGACAGGGGAGCCTCTCTGGGGCCAACGTCCTGACTTTC
>TRBD1|many|TRBJ1-3|TRBV28
CASSPGGPVNTIYF
TGTGCCAGCAGCCCAGGGGGCCCCGTTAACACCATATATTTT
>NA|many|TRBJ2-2|TRBV12-3/TRBV12-4
CASSPLLGPSNTGELFF
TGTGCCAGCAGTCCCCTGCTGGGGCCCTCCAACACCGGGGAGCTGTTTTTT
>NA|NA|TRBJ1-5|TRBV12-3/TRBV12-4
CASSSASLEGQPQHF
TGTGCCAGCAGTTCAGCATCCCTTGAGGGACAGCCCCAGCATTTT
>NA|NA|TRBJ2-7|TRBV15
CATSRSLDLNEQYF
TGTGCCACCAGCAGAAGCCTAGATCTCAACGAGCAGTACTTC
>NA|NA|TRBJ2-3|TRBV19
CASSIGSWVTDTQYF
TGTGCCAGTAGTATTGGGAGTTGGGTCACAGATACGCAGTATTTT
>NA|NA|TRBJ2-6|TRBV7-3
CASSSRGTSGANVLTF
TGTGCCAGCAGCTCTCGAGGGACATCGGGGGCCAACGTCCTGACTTTC
>TRBD2|many|TRBJ2-1|TRBV5-1
CASSLSLAGVDNEQFF
TGCGCCAGCAGCTTGAGCCTAGCGGGAGTCGACAATGAGCAGTTCTTC
>NA|NA|TRBJ2-1|TRBV9
CASSVRGANNEQFF
TGTGCCAGCAGCGTCAGGGGGGCGAACAATGAGCAGTTCTTC
>TRBD2|many|TRBJ2-7|TRBV27
CASRPSGSPYEQYF
TGTGCCAGCAGACCTAGCGGGAGTCCCTACGAGCAGTACTTC
>TRBD1|NA|TRBJ1-5|TRBV5-6
CASSTGTGSQPQHF
TGTGCCAGCAGCACAGGGACAGGGAGTCAGCCCCAGCATTTT
>NA|NA|TRBJ2-7|TRBV4-2
CASSQAGGPGYEQYF
TGTGCCAGCAGCCAGGCCGGGGGCCCCGGGTACGAGCAGTACTTC
>TRBD2|many|TRBJ2-5|TRBV11-2
CASSLAAGGQETQYF
TGTGCCAGCAGCTTAGCGGCGGGAGGGCAAGAGACCCAGTACTTC
>NA|few|TRBJ2-7|TRBV13
CASSLWAERYEQYF
TGTGCCAGCAGCTTGTGGGCGGAACGCTACGAGCAGTACTTC
>TRBD1|few|TRBJ1-3|TRBV14
CASSQVGQPSGNTIYF
TGTGCCAGCAGCCAAGTGGGACAGCCCTCTGGAAACACCATATATTTT
>TRBD2|few|TRBJ2-7|TRBV19
CASSYAGVSYEQYF
TGTGCCAGTAGTTACGCGGGAGTAAGCTACGAGCAGTACTTC
>NA|many|TRBJ2-7|TRBV28
CASSFPRQGSYEQYF
TGTGCCAGCAGTTTCCCCCGGCAGGGCTCCTACGAGCAGTACTTC
>TRBD1|many|TRBJ1-1|TRBV30
CAWSGGTGEAFF
TGTGCCTGGAGTGGGGGGACAGGGGAAGCTTTCTTT
>NA|NA|TRBJ1-6|TRBV20-1
CSANPQGLGNSPLHF
TGCAGTGCTAACCCACAGGGTCTTGGGAATTCACCCCTCCACTTT
>NA|NA|TRBJ2-6|TRBV18
CASSPGHESSGANVLTF
TGTGCCAGCTCACCGGGACACGAGAGCTCTGGGGCCAACGTCCTGACTTTC
>TRBD1|many|TRBJ2-7|TRBV28
CASSPGGTGDDEQYF
TGTGCCAGCAGTCCGGGGGGGACAGGGGACGACGAGCAGTACTTC
>NA|NA|TRBJ1-3|TRBV6-5
CASSYHSNSGNTIYF
TGTGCCAGCAGTTACCACAGCAACTCTGGAAACACCATATATTTT
>NA|few|TRBJ1-2|TRBV6-1
CASSRGVGGKGGYTF
TGTGCCAGCAGTCGTGGGGTGGGAGGGAAGGGTGGCTACACCTTC
>NA|many|TRBJ2-1|TRBV7-2
CASSLAYGVGADNEQFF
TGTGCCAGCAGCTTAGCGTATGGGGTCGGGGCGGACAATGAGCAGTTCTTC
>TRBD2|NA|TRBJ2-5|TRBV19
CASRGLAGGIQETQYF
TGTGCCAGTAGGGGACTAGCGGGAGGGATACAAGAGACCCAGTACTTC
>TRBD2|NA|TRBJ2-1|TRBV6-1
CASRAGTSGSELEQFF
TGTGCCAGCAGAGCCGGGACTAGCGGGAGTGAACTTGAGCAGTTCTTC
>NA|NA|TRBJ1-2|TRBV7-2
CTSSRTGRQDNNYCYTF
TGTACCAGCAGCAGAACTGGTAGACAGGACAACAACTATTGCTACACCTTC
>NA|many|TRBJ2-7|TRBV20-1
CSARDRDFAGEQYF
TGCAGTGCTAGAGATCGGGACTTCGCGGGGGAGCAGTACTTC
>NA|NA|TRBJ1-3|TRBV5-4
CASRMNLGGNTIYF
TGTGCCAGCAGAATGAACCTAGGAGGAAACACCATATATTTT
>TRBD1|many|TRBJ2-7|TRBV7-9
CASSSSDRGRNQPSYEQYF
TGTGCCAGCAGCTCATCAGACAGGGGGCGAAACCAACCTTCCTACGAGCAGTACTTC
>NA|few|TRBJ2-6|TRBV7-9
CASSLVVAGGANVLTF
TGTGCCAGCAGCTTAGTCGTGGCGGGGGGGGCCAACGTCCTGACTTTC
>TRBD1|few|TRBJ1-6|TRBV6-6
CASSYSTGLNSPLHF
TGTGCCAGCAGTTACTCGACAGGGTTGAATTCACCCCTCCACTTT
>NA|NA|TRBJ2-7|TRBV24-1
CATSGPGWVNEQYF
TGTGCCACCAGTGGTCCGGGTTGGGTTAACGAGCAGTACTTC
>NA|many|TRBJ1-1|TRBV30
CAWSQGGGTEAFF
TGTGCCTGGAGTCAAGGGGGGGGCACTGAAGCTTTCTTT
>NA|few|TRBJ2-3|TRBV20-1
CSAPGRGGSTDTQYF
TGCAGTGCTCCTGGCAGGGGCGGGAGCACAGATACGCAGTATTTT
>NA|many|TRBJ2-7|TRBV6-1
CASSRYTGFYEQYF
TGTGCCAGCAGTCGATATACAGGGTTCTACGAGCAGTACTTC